A selection of T cell receptor beta chains follows, all from one sample in a study of neurological immune-mediated disorders. In TCRdb, the 5' RACE reads were re-called with MiXCR into one record per CDR3 protein. The table lists approximately 130,000 distinct CDR3 sequences, roughly 3.2% of them singletons. What was sequenced was PBMCs. The receptors originated from a young woman with multiple sclerosis. Each CDR3 is given with its conserved first and last residue. The D gene is left open where the match is weak. Size is stated for part of the rows, as once, few or many counts, or as a class when the clone is expanded.

clone_size	d_call	j_call	v_call	cdr3_aa	cdr3_nt
few	NA	TRBJ2-3	TRBV4-1	CASSQGVVTDTQYF	TGCGCCAGCAGCCAGGGGGTAGTCACAGATACGCAGTATTTT
many	TRBD1	TRBJ2-7	TRBV27	CASSAGTGGYEQYF	TGTGCCAGCAGTGCCGGGACAGGGGGCTACGAGCAGTACTTC
many	NA	TRBJ2-5	TRBV7-2	CASSLVGGARQETQYF	TGTGCCAGCAGCTTAGTAGGGGGGGCCAGACAAGAGACCCAGTACTTC
many	TRBD1	TRBJ1-1	TRBV29-1	CSVGQGAKTEAFF	TGCAGCGTAGGACAGGGGGCGAAAACTGAAGCTTTCTTT
many	NA	TRBJ2-3	TRBV7-9	CASSLAGGDRLTDTQYF	TGTGCCAGCAGCTTGGCCGGAGGCGACCGACTCACAGATACGCAGTATTTT
many	TRBD1	TRBJ2-4	TRBV5-6	CASSLPPGQEKEYIQYF	TGTGCCAGCAGCTTACCTCCGGGACAGGAGAAAGAGTACATTCAGTACTTC
many	NA	TRBJ1-1	TRBV29-1	CSVVGYRTEAFF	TGCAGCGTTGTAGGTTATAGGACTGAAGCTTTCTTT
many	TRBD2	TRBJ2-3	TRBV27	CASSLLAGVVDTQYF	TGTGCCAGCAGTTTACTAGCGGGGGTAGTAGATACGCAGTATTTT
NA	NA	TRBJ1-1	TRBV7-9	CASSFEDEAFF	TGTGCCAGCAGCTTTGAGGATGAAGCTTTCTTT
many	NA	TRBJ1-5	TRBV19	CASSIVHFSNQPQHF	TGTGCCAGTAGTATCGTTCACTTTAGCAATCAGCCCCAGCATTTT
many	NA	TRBJ2-1	TRBV2	CASIVPSSYNEQFF	TGTGCCAGCATAGTGCCTAGCTCCTACAATGAGCAGTTCTTC
many	NA	TRBJ2-1	TRBV6-5	CASSYSVFLSSYNEQFF	TGTGCCAGCAGTTACTCTGTCTTCCTCAGCTCCTACAATGAGCAGTTCTTC
many	TRBD2	TRBJ2-5	TRBV4-1	CASSQDPPGRGAQETQYF	TGCGCCAGCAGCCAAGACCCCCCCGGGCGGGGGGCCCAAGAGACCCAGTACTTC
many	NA	TRBJ1-2	TRBV6-2/TRBV6-3	CASSYPSGVDYGYTF	TGTGCCAGCAGTTATCCGTCAGGAGTAGACTATGGCTACACCTTC
many	NA	TRBJ1-3	TRBV6-5	CASSYSRQTYSGNTIYF	TGTGCCAGCAGTTACTCCCGACAGACTTACTCTGGAAACACCATATATTTT
many	TRBD2	TRBJ2-3	TRBV20-1	CSAPGGQLYTDTQYF	TGCAGTGCCCCGGGGGGGCAGCTTTACACAGATACGCAGTATTTT
few	NA	TRBJ1-3	TRBV20-1	CSATQGFGNTIYF	TGCAGTGCTACCCAGGGATTTGGAAACACCATATATTTT
many	NA	TRBJ2-3	TRBV5-1	CASSLGGTHGTDTQYF	TGCGCCAGCAGCTTGGGCGGGACCCATGGCACAGATACGCAGTATTTT
many	NA	TRBJ1-4	TRBV5-1	CASSLVLGHPNEKLFF	TGCGCCAGCAGCTTGGTTCTGGGACACCCTAATGAAAAACTGTTTTTT
few	NA	TRBJ2-1	TRBV7-8	CASSSTVHLRNEQFF	TGTGCCAGCAGCTCGACAGTCCACCTCCGCAATGAGCAGTTCTTC
many	NA	TRBJ2-1	TRBV6-6	CASSLYREGHYNEQFF	TGTGCCAGCAGTTTATACAGGGAGGGCCACTACAATGAGCAGTTCTTC
many	NA	TRBJ2-5	TRBV15	CATSRTYRIQETQYF	TGTGCCACCAGCAGAACCTACAGAATCCAAGAGACCCAGTACTTC
many	NA	TRBJ2-7	TRBV7-2	CASSLMNTYEQYF	TGTGCCAGCAGCTTAATGAACACCTACGAGCAGTACTTC
many	NA	TRBJ2-2	TRBV2	CASSEAAGAATGELFF	TGTGCCAGCAGTGAGGCCGCAGGGGCCGCAACCGGGGAGCTGTTTTTT
many	NA	TRBJ2-1	TRBV29-1	CSVDSGWSSYNEQFF	TGCAGCGTTGACTCGGGGTGGAGCTCCTACAATGAGCAGTTCTTC
NA	NA	TRBJ2-5	TRBV20-1	CSTIPPQGGADQETQYF	TGCAGTACCATACCCCCCCAGGGCGGGGCCGATCAAGAGACCCAGTACTTC
many	NA	TRBJ1-1	TRBV20-1	CSASRGWDTEAFF	TGCAGTGCTAGCCGGGGATGGGACACTGAAGCTTTCTTT
many	NA	TRBJ1-4	TRBV5-1	CASSVGNIGHRNEKLFF	TGCGCCAGCAGCGTTGGAAATATTGGACACCGCAATGAAAAACTGTTTTTT
few	NA	TRBJ2-2	TRBV5-1	CASSLVVSDTGELFF	TGCGCCAGCAGCCTAGTCGTATCCGACACCGGGGAGCTGTTTTTT
many	TRBD1	TRBJ2-5	TRBV29-1	CSAARDRGETQYF	TGCAGCGCAGCACGGGACAGGGGAGAGACCCAGTACTTC
many	NA	TRBJ2-7	TRBV7-2	CASSSETRVGEQYF	TGTGCCAGCAGCTCGGAAACCCGTGTCGGGGAGCAGTACTTC
many	TRBD2	TRBJ2-3	TRBV7-2	CASSLEASGGDTQYF	TGTGCCAGCAGCTTAGAAGCTAGCGGGGGAGATACGCAGTATTTT
many	NA	TRBJ2-1	TRBV4-3	CASSHSFLSAGSSYNEQFF	TGCGCCAGCAGCCACTCCTTCCTATCGGCGGGCAGCTCCTACAATGAGCAGTTCTTC
many	NA	TRBJ2-7	TRBV7-9	CASSPPPDRASYEQYF	TGTGCCAGCAGCCCACCCCCGGACAGAGCCTCCTACGAGCAGTACTTC
many	NA	TRBJ1-1	TRBV20-1	CSAMALNTEAFF	TGCAGTGCTATGGCCCTGAACACTGAAGCTTTCTTT
many	NA	TRBJ2-7	TRBV5-5	CASSLDHFHF	TGTGCCAGCAGCTTGGATCACTTTCATTTC
many	NA	TRBJ2-2	TRBV5-5	CASSPGPGDTGELFF	TGTGCCAGCAGCCCGGGGCCCGGGGACACCGGGGAGCTGTTTTTT
many	TRBD2	TRBJ2-1	TRBV6-2/TRBV6-3	CASSYPSGGAAEQFF	TGTGCCAGCAGTTACCCGAGCGGGGGGGCCGCTGAGCAGTTCTTC
many	NA	TRBJ2-3	TRBV27	CASSLWGQADTQYF	TGTGCCAGCAGTTTATGGGGTCAGGCAGATACGCAGTATTTT
few	NA	TRBJ2-1	TRBV4-1	CASSQVWAPGPEQFF	TGCGCCAGCAGCCAAGTCTGGGCCCCGGGGCCTGAGCAGTTCTTC
few	NA	TRBJ1-2	TRBV7-2	CASSAGTGNYGYTF	TGTGCCAGCAGCGCCGGGACGGGAAACTATGGCTACACCTTC
many	NA	TRBJ1-1	TRBV12-3/TRBV12-4	CASSLRQLNTEAFF	TGTGCCAGCAGTTTACGACAACTCAACACTGAAGCTTTCTTT
many	NA	TRBJ1-5	TRBV5-6	CASSLVGDQPQHF	TGTGCCAGCAGCTTGGTAGGAGATCAGCCCCAGCATTTT